Shown below are 15 T cell receptor beta chains from a single sample sequenced in a study of T cells in Graves' hyperthyroidism and ophthalmopathy. The source material, RNA transcripts, was used to amplify TCR beta CDR3 regions. Primed by the HTBI set, a first-round RT-PCR was run on the TCR CDR3. TCRdb called the multiplex PCR reads again in MiXCR, with one record for every CDR3 protein. This sample carries roughly 500,000 distinct CDR3 sequences, 46% of them seen once, and the ten largest clones take roughly 20%. The specimen sequenced was peripheral blood or thyroid tissue (not recorded which). Receptors were obtained from an adult woman with Graves' disease, either hyperthyroidism or ophthalmopathy (not recorded which).

This chain connects TRBV10-3 to TRBJ2-5; 14 nucleotides match TRBD2. The CDR3 contains 16 residues. Germline trimming cut 6 bases from V and 5 bases from J; bases unmatched to any gene: 8. In germline, CDR1 is ENHRY, CDR2 SYGVKD. This CDR3 reads CAISPGLAGAEETQYF. The CDR3 DNA sequence: TGTGCCATCAGCCCGGGACTAGCGGGAGCGGAGGAGACCCAGTACTTC.

This clonotype was detected many times. In nucleotides, the CDR3 is TGTGCCACCAGCAGTGAAGCGGAGCGCCAGCAGCCCCAGCATTTT. Translating gives CATSSEAERQQPQHF. The V gene is TRBV15, the J gene TRBJ1-5; D not certain. Trimming stripped 3 bases from V and 7 bases from J, with 16 bases between. This CDR3 has 15 residues. CDR1 is LNHNV, CDR2 YYDKDF, per germline (reference sequence).

This clonotype showed up many times. The V call is TRBV9, the J call TRBJ2-2, with TRBD1 as a possible D gene (6 bases). Trimming removed 4 bases from V and 6 bases from J, with 10 bases in between. Germline lookup yields CDR1 SGDLS and CDR2 YYNGEE. The CDR3 has 13 residues. CDR3 amino acids: CASSKQGAGELFF. For the CDR3, the DNA is TGTGCCAGCAGCAAACAGGGAGCCGGGGAGCTGTTTTTT.

This clonotype was seen once. This chain links TRBV9 with TRBJ2-2; 8 bases line up with TRBD2. The CDR3 runs to 14 residues. Germline V gives CDR1 SGDLS, CDR2 YYNGEE. With V trimmed by 7 bases and J by 3 bases, 5 bases remained unmatched. Written as DNA, the CDR3 is TGTGCCAGCGGTACGGGAGGGGACACCGGGGAGCTGTTTTTT. Encoded protein: CASGTGGDTGELFF.

The chain is built from TRBV15 and TRBJ2-7; D is possibly TRBD2 (6 bases). This CDR3 has 13 amino acids. The ends were cut back, 5 bases at V and 1 base at J, with 9 bases in the middle. Germline V gene data show CDR1 as LNHNV and CDR2 as YYDKDF (reference sequence). The CDR3 loop reads CATSEEGSYEQYF. In DNA, the CDR3 is TGTGCCACCAGCGAGGAGGGGTCCTACGAGCAGTACTTC.

Turning to this clonotype: A read error may produce the germline difference seen at one junction end. This sequence joins TRBV7-3 and TRBJ2-5, with D perhaps matching TRBD1 (7 bases). Germline V gene lookup returns CDR1 SGHTA and CDR2 FQGTGA. The CDR3 is 16 residues long. In DNA form, the CDR3 reads TGTGCCAGCAGCTTAGTGACAGGGAGGTACCCAGAGGCCCAGTACTTC. It is translated as CASSLVTGRYPEAQYF.

This chain connects TRBV2 to TRBJ1-1, with D uncertain. The CDR3 totals 11 residues. Germline CDR1 is SNHLY and CDR2 is FYNNEI. Between the trimmed V and J ends, which lost 7 bases and 3 bases, there was a span of 6 bases. The CDR3 nucleotides read TGTGCCAGCACGTTCGACACTGAAGCTTTCTTT. Its translation is CASTFDTEAFF.

This clonotype has only a few counts. The V and J genes are TRBV11-2 and TRBJ2-3, with 11 bases lining up with TRBD2. The CDR3 contains 14 residues. The germline V gene encodes CDR1 SGHAT and CDR2 FQNNGV. J gave up 4 bases and V 8 bases, and 5 bases lay outside the gene matches. The CDR3, as DNA: TGTGCCAGCTCCCGACTAGCGGGATCAGATACGCAGTATTTT. Residues: CASSRLAGSDTQYF.

V gene TRBV6-5 combines with J gene TRBJ2-7, with TRBD2 as a possible D gene (5 bases). Germline CDR1 MNHEY, CDR2 SVGAGI. Trimming took off 5 bases at V and 7 bases at J, with 12 bases between the two ends. The length of the CDR3 is 12 residues. The DNA for the CDR3 is TGTGCCAGCAGTACCCGACGGGAAGAGCAGTACTTC. It yields the protein CASSTRREEQYF.

There are many counts of this clonotype. Here the CDR3 DNA reads TGTGCCAGCAGCTCCCCCCCACTCAGCGGGGTAGGGACCCAGTACTTC. Its protein is CASSSPPLSGVGTQYF. The chain links TRBV7-9 to TRBJ2-5; 7 bases line up with TRBD2. CDR3 length: 16 amino acids. V was clipped by 4 bases and J by 7 bases; unmatched bases: 15. In germline, CDR1 is SEHNR, CDR2 FQNEAQ (reference sequence).

At least ten counts were recorded for this clonotype. This chain joins TRBV14 and TRBJ2-5; 7 bases line up with TRBD2. Germline CDR1 reads SGHDN; CDR2 reads FVKESK. After removal of 0 bases from V and 5 bases from J, the junction contained 9 bases not matched to a gene. There are 16 residues in the CDR3. The CDR3 DNA reads TGTGCCAGCAGCCAAGATCGGGGCGGGAGATTGGAGACCCAGTACTTC. This gives the protein CASSQDRGGRLETQYF.

This clonotype was found many times. The chain uses TRBV25-1 and TRBJ2-5; 8 nucleotides agree with TRBD2. Germline lookup yields CDR1 MGHDK and CDR2 SYGVNS. The J segment lost 5 bases and the V segment lost 8 bases, leaving 10 bases of the junction unmatched. The CDR3 is 14 amino acids. The CDR3 spells CASSPPGGVETQYF. Here the CDR3 DNA reads TGTGCCAGCTCACCCCCGGGGGGGGTCGAGACCCAGTACTTC.

The chain combines TRBV4-3 with TRBJ1-4, with D possibly being TRBD1 (6 bases). Trimming stripped 4 bases from V and 8 bases from J, with 17 bases between. There are 15 residues in the CDR3. Germline loops: CDR1 LGHNA, CDR2 YSLEER. The CDR3 DNA follows: TGCGCCAGCAGCCTTGGCGGGGGCGCGACAGAAAAACTGTTTTTT. This codes for CASSLGGGATEKLFF.

A note on this clonotype: The conserved phenylalanine or tryptophan is not found at the CDR3 terminus, so this likely reflects a read error. The chain has TRBV10-2 and TRBJ1-1; D is unresolved. CDR3 length equals 13 residues. From germline, CDR1 is WSHSY and CDR2 SAAADI. The CDR3 sequence: CASSGSIGTKAFL. The DNA of the CDR3 is TGCGCCAGCAGTGGATCGATTGGCACTAAAGCTTTCCTT.

V is TRBV7-2 and J is TRBJ2-7, with TRBD2 identical over 8 bases. Per germline, CDR1 SGHTA and CDR2 FQGNSA. Germline trimming cut 6 bases from V and 5 bases from J; bases unmatched to any gene: 18. This CDR3 is 17 amino acids long. The CDR3 sequence is CASSFPRVQAGANEQYF. For the CDR3, the DNA is TGTGCCAGCAGTTTTCCCAGGGTCCAAGCGGGAGCAAACGAGCAGTACTTC.